One TCR beta chain is described in this entry. Its antigen is unknown. The source of the sample is a study of long-term antiretroviral therapy in people with HIV. Broader study findings: Diversity went up after ART and still fell short of transplant donor controls. Information pertaining to ART adherence, viral resistance or therapeutic modifications was not obtained. Someone took the blood between about 2003 and 2017, maybe while older ART regimens were in use.

This CDR3 has 14 residues. Runs used v3.0 of the immunoSEQ assay and were done at survey level. Researchers set sequencing to target roughly 40,000-50,000 T-cell genomes per sample. Some clones are missing from TCRdb's copy, which holds only in-frame ones; the method was immunoSEQ multiplex PCR. The sample records about 22,000 clones, 85% to 90% being singletons. This receptor was identified in a man aged 60 to 69 with HIV. The J gene is TRBJ2-7, the V gene TRBV21-1; the D call in the table, TRBD2, was not verified against the DNA. TRBV21-1 constitutes a pseudogene. The input for sequencing was unsorted PBMCs, taken 1.3 years after starting antiretroviral therapy. This CDR3 is CASSKVAVSHEQYF. The CDR3 DNA reads TGTGCCAGCAGCAAAGTTGCAGTTAGCCACGAGCAGTACTTC.